One TCR beta chain is described in this entry. Its antigen is currently unknown. The junction had 0 bases not matched to a gene; V was cut back by 0 bases and J by 3 bases. The germline V gene has CDR1 MNHNY and CDR2 SVGAGI (reference sequence). The CDR3 consists of 16 residues. These data come from a study of shared clonotypes between healthy human individuals. Study-level findings and limits: With few donors, the genetic and exposure-history diversity represented was limited. Shared clonotypes across all four donors exceeded non-shared ones in generation probability.

Clones were sequenced by immunoSEQ multiplex PCR, and TCRdb holds only the in-frame ones, with some missing. The sample lists roughly 2,500,000 clones, more than 85% occurring once. The healthy adult donors were HIV-negative and reported no recent acute infections or vaccinations. Sequences were obtained from naive CD4+ T cells from PBMCs. This sample's subset: CD45RA+ positively selected. The genes are TRBV6-6 and TRBJ2-3; 13 nucleotides match TRBD2. This TCR came from a man younger than 30 in good health. Some clones in this sample may be carry-over from other donors' samples. CDR3 DNA: TGTGCCAGCAGTTACTCGACTAGCGGGAGGACAGATACGCAGTATTTT. This sequence encodes CASSYSTSGRTDTQYF.